These T cell receptor beta chains were read from a single sample in a study of cytomegalovirus exposure and HLA in healthy donors. Profiled with immunoSEQ multiplex PCR; TCRdb holds only in-frame clones, not every one. The data show 90,000 to 150,000 clones, about 73% seen once. Specimen: PBMCs. The source is a woman aged 40 to 50 in good health and CMV-seropositive. Both conserved end residues are part of each CDR3. D genes are given only for firm matches. The size of a clone is reported for some rows only, either as once, few or many, or as a class for expanded clones.

CDR3aa: CASSQYYEQYF
CDR3nt: TGTGCCAGCTCACAATACTACGAGCAGTACTTC
d_gene: NA
j_gene: TRBJ2-7
v_gene: TRBV7-9
abundance: NA

CDR3aa: CASSDAGTGLKDTQYF
CDR3nt: TGTGCCAGCAGTGACGCAGGGACAGGGCTGAAAGATACGCAGTATTTT
d_gene: TRBD1
j_gene: TRBJ2-3
v_gene: TRBV6-1
abundance: NA

CDR3aa: CASSLSRQGVDTQYF
CDR3nt: TGCGCCAGCAGCTTGAGCCGACAGGGGGTAGATACGCAGTATTTT
d_gene: TRBD1
j_gene: TRBJ2-3
v_gene: TRBV5-1
abundance: few

CDR3aa: CASSLGGNTEAFF
CDR3nt: TGCGCCAGCAGCTTGGGCGGTAACACTGAAGCTTTCTTT
d_gene: NA
j_gene: TRBJ1-1
v_gene: TRBV5-1
abundance: once

CDR3aa: CASSPQQGAVPEQYF
CDR3nt: TGTGCCAGCTCACCTCAACAGGGGGCGGTTCCTGAGCAGTACTTC
d_gene: TRBD1
j_gene: TRBJ2-7
v_gene: TRBV18
abundance: NA

CDR3aa: CASRLNSGTANTEAFF
CDR3nt: TGTGCCAGCAGGTTGAACTCCGGGACAGCGAACACTGAAGCTTTCTTT
d_gene: TRBD1
j_gene: TRBJ1-1
v_gene: TRBV5-4
abundance: NA

CDR3aa: CASSLVALSNQPQHF
CDR3nt: TGTGCCAGCAGCTTAGTAGCTCTTAGCAATCAGCCCCAGCATTTT
d_gene: NA
j_gene: TRBJ1-5
v_gene: TRBV7-2
abundance: NA

CDR3aa: CASSLVRGTEAFF
CDR3nt: TGCGCCAGCAGCCTAGTCAGGGGGACTGAAGCTTTCTTT
d_gene: TRBD1
j_gene: TRBJ1-1
v_gene: TRBV5-1
abundance: NA

CDR3aa: CASSPGLASETQYF
CDR3nt: TGTGCCAGCAGCCCCGGACTAGCTTCCGAGACCCAGTACTTC
d_gene: TRBD2
j_gene: TRBJ2-5
v_gene: TRBV7-3
abundance: NA

CDR3aa: CASSRTSGGKNIQYF
CDR3nt: TGCGCCAGCAGCCGGACTAGCGGGGGGAAAAACATTCAGTACTTC
d_gene: TRBD2
j_gene: TRBJ2-4
v_gene: TRBV4-1
abundance: NA

CDR3aa: CASSPPGQGGEKLFF
CDR3nt: TGTGCCAGTAGCCCCCCGGGACAGGGAGGTGAAAAACTGTTTTTT
d_gene: TRBD1
j_gene: TRBJ1-4
v_gene: TRBV19
abundance: NA

CDR3aa: CASSRKPGQQFYGYTF
CDR3nt: TGTGCCAGCAGCCGCAAACCGGGACAGCAATTCTATGGCTACACCTTC
d_gene: TRBD1
j_gene: TRBJ1-2
v_gene: TRBV7-9
abundance: NA

CDR3aa: CASSLDPLNRGNNEQFF
CDR3nt: TGTGCCAGCAGCTTAGATCCCTTGAACAGGGGCAACAATGAGCAGTTCTTC
d_gene: TRBD1
j_gene: TRBJ2-1
v_gene: TRBV11-3
abundance: NA